The 19 T cell receptor beta chains below come from one sample, sequenced in a study of T cells in Graves' hyperthyroidism and ophthalmopathy. There were TCR beta CDR3 regions amplified from RNA transcripts. First-round RT-PCR with HTBI primers amplified the TCR CDR3 region. A single record per CDR3 protein comes from TCRdb applying MiXCR to the multiplex PCR reads. The table records hundreds of thousands of distinct CDR3 sequences, about 38% of them present only once. Specimen: blood. Source of these receptors: a man aged 18 to 29 with Graves' hyperthyroidism.

DNA of the CDR3: TGTGCCACCAGCAGAGATAAGGGGTACAGTCAGCCCCAGCATTTT. Protein sequence: CATSRDKGYSQPQHF. This chain links TRBV15 with TRBJ1-5; D possibly corresponds to TRBD1 (5 bases). Looked up from germline, CDR1 is LNHNV and CDR2 is YYDKDF (reference sequence). V lost 0 bases, J lost 6 bases, and 12 bases lay in between. The CDR3 covers 15 residues.

The V call is TRBV6-1, the J call TRBJ2-5, with D possibly matching TRBD1 (6 bases). Deletions cut 6 bases from V and 4 bases from J, with 15 bases between. The CDR3 loop spans 14 amino acids. Germline assignment: CDR1 MNHNS and CDR2 SASEGT. The CDR3 DNA reads as TGTGCCAGCAGCACACGCAGGGGAACAGAGACCCAGTACTTC. This sequence encodes CASSTRRGTETQYF.

This rearrangement joins TRBV2 to TRBJ2-5, with a tentative D call TRBD1 (7 bases). The germline CDR1 and CDR2 sequences are SNHLY and FYNNEI. With 8 bases removed from V and 4 bases from J, the gap between germline ends came to 11 bases. The CDR3 sequence is 12 residues long. CDR3 loop: CASQGGTETQYF. For the CDR3, the DNA is TGTGCCAGCCAGGGGGGCACAGAGACCCAGTACTTC.

This chain links TRBV6-4 with TRBJ1-6; D may be TRBD1 (6 bases). The V end lost 5 bases, the J end lost 5 bases, and 10 bases lay between the germline ends. CDR3 size: 14 residues. CDR1 and CDR2 (germline): MRHNA, SNTAGT. The DNA for the CDR3 is TGTGCCAGCAGTCCCCACAGGGATAATTCACCCCTCCACTTT. Protein product: CASSPHRDNSPLHF.

This clonotype has a handful of counts. This chain uses TRBV9 with TRBJ2-6; 7 bases match TRBD1. J was trimmed by 2 bases and V by 1 base; bases with no gene match: 3. The germline CDR1 and CDR2 sequences are SGDLS and YYNGEE. This CDR3 comprises 16 residues. The CDR3 reads CASSVNRGTGANVLTF. The DNA of the CDR3 is TGTGCCAGCAGCGTAAACAGGGGAACTGGGGCCAACGTCCTGACTTTC.

This chain links TRBV29-1 with TRBJ2-6, with TRBD2 as a possible D gene (6 bases). CDR3 length: 15 amino acids. The germline V and J ends were trimmed by 2 bases and 4 bases, with 12 bases remaining between them. The V gene's germline CDR1 is SQVTM and CDR2 ANQGSEA. The CDR3 DNA sequence: TGCAGCGTTGAATCCGGGGAGGCCGGGGCCAACGTCCTGACTTTC. Its protein product is CSVESGEAGANVLTF.

The table lists this clonotype with many counts. This chain's CDR3 is CAISGIEGASGYTF. The CDR3 region has the DNA TGTGCCATCAGTGGAATTGAGGGGGCGAGTGGCTACACCTTC. The chain couples TRBV10-3 to TRBJ1-2, with 7 bases lining up with TRBD1. V was pared by 4 bases and J by 7 bases, with 9 bases of the junction left unmatched. CDR3 length: 14 residues. Germline V gives CDR1 ENHRY, CDR2 SYGVKD.

This clonotype has a handful of counts. The rearrangement links TRBV2 to TRBJ1-1; no reliable D call. V was shortened by 5 bases and J by 1 base, with 8 bases between the two germline ends. The CDR3 totals 13 residues. Germline V gene sequence: CDR1 SNHLY, CDR2 FYNNEI. The CDR3 DNA is TGTGCCAGCAGTTTCCAAACGAACACTGAAGCTTTCTTT. Translated, it gives CASSFQTNTEAFF.

Turning to this clonotype: This may be a read error, as it is one base from a much larger clone. Without the conserved terminal phenylalanine or tryptophan, this CDR3 likely stems from a read error. The V gene is TRBV7-3, the J gene TRBJ1-1, with D unresolved. Germline V gives CDR1 SGHTA, CDR2 FQGTGA. The CDR3 runs to 14 residues. V dropped 5 bases and J dropped 4 bases, with 14 bases sitting between them. The CDR3 region is CASSLVVGSTEAFL. CDR3 nucleotide sequence: TGTGCCAGCAGCCTGGTTGTGGGGAGCACTGAAGCTTTCCTT.

V gene TRBV5-1 combines with J gene TRBJ1-1; D is ambiguous. The CDR3 is made up of 15 amino acids. Germline CDR1 and CDR2: SGHRS and YFSETQ. Trimming pared 0 bases from V and 1 base from J, leaving 10 bases between. CDR3 bases: TGCGCCAGCAGCTTGGAGGACGGACCGAACACTGAAGCTTTCTTT. Translating gives CASSLEDGPNTEAFF.

This clonotype has a handful of counts. The chain links TRBV11-2 to TRBJ2-7; TRBD2 agrees at 11 bases. The V segment lost 3 bases and the J segment 0 bases; nucleotides outside the gene matches: 10. Per the germline V gene, CDR1 is SGHAT and CDR2 is FQNNGV. This CDR3 has 18 residues. The CDR3 protein is CASSFRLAGGQSSYEQYF. The DNA for the CDR3 is TGTGCCAGCAGCTTTCGGCTAGCGGGAGGCCAAAGCTCCTACGAGCAGTACTTC.

This chain uses TRBV7-9 with TRBJ2-5, with 8 bases fitting TRBD2. V was clipped by 4 bases and J by 4 bases; unmatched bases: 11. The CDR3 runs to 16 residues. Per germline, CDR1 SEHNR and CDR2 FQNEAQ (reference sequence). The CDR3 region is CASSYFPGGLRETQYF. The DNA of the CDR3 is TGTGCCAGCAGCTATTTCCCGGGAGGGTTAAGAGAGACCCAGTACTTC.

This chain connects TRBV20-1 to TRBJ1-3, with 7 bases aligning to TRBD1. The germline V gene has CDR1 DFQATT and CDR2 SNEGSKA (reference sequence). V shed 6 bases and J 0 bases; nucleotides not matched to a gene: 11. The CDR3 sequence is 16 residues long. DNA for the CDR3: TGCAGTGCCAGGGGGGTGGGCGTCTTCTCTGGAAACACCATATATTTT. Protein product: CSARGVGVFSGNTIYF.

The rearrangement uses TRBV30 and TRBJ2-7; no firm D call. Trimming pared 1 base from V and 6 bases from J, leaving 10 bases between. CDR1 GTSNPN and CDR2 SVGIG come from the germline V gene (reference sequence). The CDR3 is 12 amino acids. CDR3 loop: CAWSDYRSEQYF. CDR3 nucleotide sequence: TGTGCCTGGAGTGATTACAGAAGCGAGCAGTACTTC.

V is TRBV7-9 and J is TRBJ1-4, with 9 bases identical to TRBD1. CDR3 length: 16 amino acids. The V segment lost 3 bases and the J segment 6 bases; nucleotides outside the gene matches: 8. Germline CDR1 reads SEHNR; CDR2 reads FQNEAQ (reference sequence). The CDR3 DNA follows: TGTGCCAGCAGCTTGGTCCCGGGACAGGGTGATGAAAAACTGTTTTTT. Translating it yields CASSLVPGQGDEKLFF.

This clonotype was counted only a few times. The J gene is TRBJ2-7, the V gene TRBV7-2; D tentatively fits TRBD1 or TRBD2 (5 bases each). Germline V gives CDR1 SGHTA, CDR2 FQGNSA. The ends were cut back, 1 base at V and 7 bases at J, with 23 bases in the middle. CDR3 length: 17 amino acids. The DNA for the CDR3 is TGTGCCAGCAGCTTAGGGCGGCAGCTCGGGACGCCTGGAGAGCAGTACTTC. Its protein is CASSLGRQLGTPGEQYF.

A few counts support this clonotype. The gene calls are TRBV19 and TRBJ1-5; no definite D call. V was cut by 4 bases and J by 0 bases, with 10 bases left in between. Germline-derived CDR1 and CDR2 are LNHDA and SQIVND (reference sequence). The CDR3 totals 15 residues. CDR3 DNA sequence: TGTGCCAGTAGTACCCCGGAGTATAGCAATCAGCCCCAGCATTTT. Translating gives CASSTPEYSNQPQHF.

The chain has TRBV7-6 and TRBJ2-2; weak D call: TRBD1 (7 bases). Trimming cost V 3 bases and J 0 bases, with 20 bases left between them. Germline values: CDR1 SGHVS, CDR2 FNYEAQ. The CDR3 length is 19 residues. DNA for the CDR3: TGTGCCAGCAGCTTCGTTTGGCAGGGGGAGGAAACGAACACCGGGGAGCTGTTTTTT. This codes for CASSFVWQGEETNTGELFF.

In this sample, this clonotype turned up a few times. V gene TRBV7-8 combines with J gene TRBJ1-5; D perhaps matches TRBD1 (6 bases). The ends were cut back, 1 base at V and 6 bases at J, with 13 bases in the middle. Looked up from germline, CDR1 is SGHVS and CDR2 is FQNEAQ. This CDR3 spans 15 amino acids. DNA for the CDR3: TGTGCCAGCAGCTTAGTTCGGGGGGCCAGTCAGCCCCAGCATTTT. This codes for CASSLVRGASQPQHF.